These 9 T cell receptor beta chains were all obtained from the same sample, sequenced in a study of monozygotic twins with inflammatory bowel disease. TCRdb reprocessed the 5' RACE reads and stores each CDR3 protein as one record, lacking DNA. This sample carries approximately 150,000 distinct CDR3 sequences, with 2.4% going to the ten biggest clones. The sequencing input was blood. The receptor source for this set is a human donor with ulcerative colitis or Crohn's disease, or a healthy co-twin of an affected twin (not recorded which).

The rearrangement links TRBV7-9 to TRBJ1-4. This CDR3 region has 12 residues. CDR1 is SEHNR and CDR2 is FQNEAQ in the germline V gene (reference sequence). CDR3 protein: CASSLKNEKLFF.

This chain uses TRBV28 with TRBJ1-4; TCRdb gives TRBD1 as the D gene, but with no DNA this cannot be confirmed. This CDR3 has 15 amino acids. Germline V gene lookup returns CDR1 MDHEN and CDR2 SYDVKM. CDR3 region: CASSLHPSTSEKLFF.

This rearrangement joins TRBV19 to TRBJ2-5; the D gene TCRdb calls, TRBD1, cannot be checked with no DNA. The germline V gene has CDR1 LNHDA and CDR2 SQIVND (reference sequence). The CDR3 covers 14 residues. Here the CDR3 reads CASSPLGQVETQYF.

The chain combines TRBV6-4 with TRBJ1-6; the TCRdb call, TRBD1, lacks DNA for checking. From germline, CDR1 is MRHNA and CDR2 SNTAGT. This CDR3 is 16 amino acids long. The CDR3 spells CASSDSGQGHNSPLHF.

The chain is built from TRBV7-3 and TRBJ2-3; the D gene TCRdb calls, TRBD2, cannot be checked with no DNA. The CDR3 consists of 15 residues. The germline V gene encodes CDR1 SGHTA and CDR2 FQGTGA. The chain's CDR3 is CASSLTERVTDTQYF.

The genes are TRBV20-1 and TRBJ2-5; TCRdb lists TRBD1, though no DNA is available to test this call. Germline V gene data show CDR1 as DFQATT and CDR2 as SNEGSKA (reference sequence). The CDR3 has 15 amino acids. This CDR3 is CSAFIDRAGAETQYF.

The rearrangement links TRBV20-1 to TRBJ2-1; with no DNA, the TCRdb D assignment of TRBD2 cannot be verified. Germline V CDR1 and CDR2: DFQATT, SNEGSKA (reference sequence). The CDR3 spans 17 residues. CDR3 amino acids: CSVWSSRDSGAYNEQFF.

V gene TRBV5-1 combines with J gene TRBJ2-1; absent DNA, TCRdb's TRBD2 call cannot be checked. The CDR3 contains 16 residues. Germline CDR1 SGHRS, CDR2 YFSETQ. This CDR3 reads CASSPLAGSIYNEQFF.

V usage is TRBV10-3 and J usage is TRBJ1-2. The CDR3 has 15 amino acids. Germline V gene lookup returns CDR1 ENHRY and CDR2 SYGVKD. The CDR3 reads CAISELGDKGYGYTF.